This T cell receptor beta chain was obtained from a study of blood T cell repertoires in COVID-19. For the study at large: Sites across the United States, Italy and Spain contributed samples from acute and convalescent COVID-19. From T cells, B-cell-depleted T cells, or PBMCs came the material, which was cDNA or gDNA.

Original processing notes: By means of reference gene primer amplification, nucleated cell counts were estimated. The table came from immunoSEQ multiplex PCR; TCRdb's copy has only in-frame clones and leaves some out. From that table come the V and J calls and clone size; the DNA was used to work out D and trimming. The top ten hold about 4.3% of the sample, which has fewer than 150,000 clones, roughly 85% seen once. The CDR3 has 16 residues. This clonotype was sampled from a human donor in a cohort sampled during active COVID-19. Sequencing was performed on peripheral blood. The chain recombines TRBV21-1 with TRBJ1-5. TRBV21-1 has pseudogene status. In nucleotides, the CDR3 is TGTGCCAGCAGCAAAGAGGGCGGGGCACACTATCAGCCCCAGCATTTT. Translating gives CASSKEGGAHYQPQHF.